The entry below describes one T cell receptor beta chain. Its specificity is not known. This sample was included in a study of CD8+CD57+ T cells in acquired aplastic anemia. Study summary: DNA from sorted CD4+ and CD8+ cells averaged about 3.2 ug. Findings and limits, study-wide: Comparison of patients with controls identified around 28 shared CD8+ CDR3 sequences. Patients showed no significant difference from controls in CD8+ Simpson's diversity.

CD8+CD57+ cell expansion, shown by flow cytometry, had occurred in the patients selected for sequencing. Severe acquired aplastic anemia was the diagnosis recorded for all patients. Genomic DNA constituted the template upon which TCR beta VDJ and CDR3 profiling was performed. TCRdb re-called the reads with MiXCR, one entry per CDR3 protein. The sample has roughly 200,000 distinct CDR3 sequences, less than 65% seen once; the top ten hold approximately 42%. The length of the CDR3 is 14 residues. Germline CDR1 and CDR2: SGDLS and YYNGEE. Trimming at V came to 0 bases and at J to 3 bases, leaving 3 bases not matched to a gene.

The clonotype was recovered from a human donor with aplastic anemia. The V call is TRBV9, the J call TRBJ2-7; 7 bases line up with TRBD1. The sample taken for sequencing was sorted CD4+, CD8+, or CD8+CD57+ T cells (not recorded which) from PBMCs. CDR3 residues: CASSVVTGIYEQYF. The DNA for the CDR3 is TGTGCCAGCAGCGTAGTGACAGGGATCTACGAGCAGTACTTC.